A single sample gave rise to the 6 T cell receptor beta chains below, sequenced in a study of spatial heterogeneity in lung cancer. Overall study results and limits: It was found that expanded intratumoral alpha and beta TCR counts tracked tumor mutation counts.

Time point denoted: sample taken at primary tumor resection. For these TCRs, the target antigens are not known. One entry per CDR3 protein results from TCRdb running MiXCR on the 5' RACE reads. The table records about 1,300 distinct CDR3 sequences, 4.5% to 6% of them present only once. The material was lung tumor tissue, obtained at surgery. These TCRs come from a male donor with early-stage non-small cell lung cancer.

This clonotype is deemed medium-sized. The chain carries TRBV29-1 and TRBJ2-6; D remains ambiguous. The length of the CDR3 is 16 residues. V lost 0 bases and J lost 1, with 10 bases in between. Germline V CDR1 and CDR2: SQVTM, ANQGSEA. The CDR3 nucleotides read TGCAGCGTTGAAGAGGACGGCACTTCTGGGGCCAACGTCCTGACTTTC. Its protein product is CSVEEDGTSGANVLTF.

This clonotype is medium-sized in the sample. This sequence joins TRBV10-3 and TRBJ1-1; TRBD1 agrees at 7 bases. The germline CDR1 and CDR2 sequences are ENHRY and SYGVKD. With 4 bases clipped from V and 2 bases from J, the junction kept 10 bases outside the gene matches. The CDR3 is 16 residues long. DNA of the CDR3: TGTGCCATCAGTGGATCAGAGGGGGCGGGAAACACTGAAGCTTTCTTT. Amino acids: CAISGSEGAGNTEAFF.

This clonotype qualifies as large. The rearrangement links TRBV25-1 to TRBJ1-2; D ambiguous. Germline values: CDR1 MGHDK, CDR2 SYGVNS. V dropped 1 base and J dropped 2 bases, with 8 bases sitting between them. The CDR3 length is 14 residues. The CDR3 DNA reads TGTGCCAGCAGTGAATGGGTCGGAAACTATGGCTACACCTTC. Encoded protein: CASSEWVGNYGYTF.

This clonotype is medium-sized. The rearrangement uses TRBV25-1 and TRBJ2-7; D possibly corresponds to TRBD1 (6 bases). CDR1 is MGHDK, CDR2 SYGVNS, per germline. V was pared by 3 bases and J by 4 bases, with 10 bases between. The CDR3 consists of 13 residues. This CDR3 is CASSELGAYEQYF. CDR3 DNA sequence: TGTGCCAGCAGTGAGCTGGGGGCATACGAGCAGTACTTC.

The chain is built from TRBV20-1 and TRBJ2-1; D is uncertain. Germline V CDR1 and CDR2: DFQATT, SNEGSKA (reference sequence). V lost 7 bases, J lost 5 bases, and 6 bases lay in between. The CDR3 covers 10 residues. The CDR3 sequence is CSGVHNEQFF. As DNA, the CDR3 is TGCAGTGGTGTCCACAATGAGCAGTTCTTC.

This clonotype is labeled as large. The chain is built from TRBV24-1 and TRBJ2-3; perhaps TRBD1 as D (6 bases). CDR1 KGHDR and CDR2 SFDVKD come from the germline V gene. This CDR3 has 19 amino acids. Trimming removed 1 base from V and 0 bases from J, with 19 bases in between. For the CDR3, the DNA is TGTGCCACCAGTGATTTCGTCGGCCGGCGGACAGATAGCACAGATACGCAGTATTTT. It yields the protein CATSDFVGRRTDSTDTQYF.